Listed below are T cell receptor beta chains from one sample, sequenced in a study of cytotoxic CD8 clonotypes in ibrutinib-treated CLL. The method was immunoSEQ multiplex PCR; TCRdb's version includes in-frame clones alone and lacks a portion of them. The data hold around 200,000 clones, with 70% observed a single time. Sequences were derived from PBMCs, sampled after 12 months of ibrutinib treatment. These TCRs come from a human donor with chronic lymphocytic leukemia. The CDR3 runs from the conserved cysteine through the conserved F or W. Each record gives: CDR3 DNA, CDR3 protein, D gene, J gene, clone size, V gene. D genes are given only for firm matches. Where a row states a size, it is once, few, many or the class of an expanded clone; other rows omit it.

CDR3nt: TGTGCCAGTAGTAGCAAAGAGACCCAGTACTTC; CDR3aa: CASSSKETQYF; d_gene: NA; j_gene: TRBJ2-5; abundance: NA; v_gene: TRBV19
CDR3nt: TGTGCCAGTAGTACCCTGAACTATGGCTACACCTTC; CDR3aa: CASSTLNYGYTF; d_gene: NA; j_gene: TRBJ1-2; abundance: NA; v_gene: TRBV19
CDR3nt: TGTGCCAGCAGCTTATATATGGCTAGCGGGAGCTACGAGCAGTACTTC; CDR3aa: CASSLYMASGSYEQYF; d_gene: TRBD2; j_gene: TRBJ2-7; abundance: NA; v_gene: TRBV11-2
CDR3nt: TGTGCCAGCAGCAGTTCCGGGACAGGGGGCTTACGGGGTGAGCAGTTCTTC; CDR3aa: CASSSSGTGGLRGEQFF; d_gene: TRBD1; j_gene: TRBJ2-1; abundance: NA; v_gene: TRBV28
CDR3nt: TGTGCCAGTACCTCAGGGACAGGGCTCACTGAAGCTTTCTTT; CDR3aa: CASTSGTGLTEAFF; d_gene: TRBD1; j_gene: TRBJ1-1; abundance: NA; v_gene: TRBV19
CDR3nt: TGTGCCAGTAGTAACAGGGCGGTGGACTATGGCTACACCTTC; CDR3aa: CASSNRAVDYGYTF; d_gene: NA; j_gene: TRBJ1-2; abundance: NA; v_gene: TRBV19
CDR3nt: TGTGCCAGCAGGCTGCAAGAGACCCAGTACTTC; CDR3aa: CASRLQETQYF; d_gene: NA; j_gene: TRBJ2-5; abundance: NA; v_gene: TRBV28
CDR3nt: TGTGCCAGCTTCCCAGGGCGAGGGAGTCCCCGCAATGAGCAGTTCTTC; CDR3aa: CASFPGRGSPRNEQFF; d_gene: NA; j_gene: TRBJ2-1; abundance: once; v_gene: TRBV6-6
CDR3nt: TGTGCCAGCAGCAGCGGGGTACAAGAGACCCAGTACTTC; CDR3aa: CASSSGVQETQYF; d_gene: TRBD2; j_gene: TRBJ2-5; abundance: NA; v_gene: TRBV9
CDR3nt: TGTGCCAGCAGCTTAGACCCCTCAGGGCGGGGAGAGCAGTTCTTC; CDR3aa: CASSLDPSGRGEQFF; d_gene: NA; j_gene: TRBJ2-1; abundance: NA; v_gene: TRBV7-9
CDR3nt: TGTGCCAGCAGCCTCGGGACTAGCGGGAGAGTTAGAAACATTCAGTACTTC; CDR3aa: CASSLGTSGRVRNIQYF; d_gene: TRBD2; j_gene: TRBJ2-4; abundance: NA; v_gene: TRBV5-6
CDR3nt: TGTGCCAGCAGCGTATATCTAGCCGGGGAGCTGTTTTTT; CDR3aa: CASSVYLAGELFF; d_gene: NA; j_gene: TRBJ2-2; abundance: NA; v_gene: TRBV9
CDR3nt: TGTGCCAGCAGTGAAGAGGTCGATTCACCCCTCCACTTT; CDR3aa: CASSEEVDSPLHF; d_gene: NA; j_gene: TRBJ1-6; abundance: NA; v_gene: TRBV6-1
CDR3nt: TGTGCCAGCAGTGACCCCTTTAAACAGGCTAACTATGGCTACACCTTC; CDR3aa: CASSDPFKQANYGYTF; d_gene: NA; j_gene: TRBJ1-2; abundance: NA; v_gene: TRBV6-1
CDR3nt: TGTGCCAGCAGCTCCCCCGGGACTAGCGGCTACAATGAGCAGTTCTTC; CDR3aa: CASSSPGTSGYNEQFF; d_gene: TRBD2; j_gene: TRBJ2-1; abundance: NA; v_gene: TRBV7-2
CDR3nt: TGCGCCAGCAGCCTAGGGGGGGCGAACACTGAAGCTTTCTTT; CDR3aa: CASSLGGANTEAFF; d_gene: NA; j_gene: TRBJ1-1; abundance: NA; v_gene: TRBV5-1
CDR3nt: TGCGCCAGCAGCCCCTGGCCAGCGGGGGCGCCTAATGAGCAGTTCTTC; CDR3aa: CASSPWPAGAPNEQFF; d_gene: TRBD2; j_gene: TRBJ2-1; abundance: few; v_gene: TRBV5-1
CDR3nt: TGCGCCAGCAGCTCATGGGGACAGAGAGACACAGATACGCAGTATTTT; CDR3aa: CASSSWGQRDTDTQYF; d_gene: TRBD1; j_gene: TRBJ2-3; abundance: once; v_gene: TRBV5-1
CDR3nt: TGTGCCAGCAGTAAGGACCCGGGGCCTCCCTATGGCTACACCTTC; CDR3aa: CASSKDPGPPYGYTF; d_gene: NA; j_gene: TRBJ1-2; abundance: NA; v_gene: TRBV27
CDR3nt: TGTGCCAGCAGAAGACTAGTAGACCGCACCGGGGAGCTGTTTTTT; CDR3aa: CASRRLVDRTGELFF; d_gene: NA; j_gene: TRBJ2-2; abundance: NA; v_gene: TRBV27
CDR3nt: TGTGCCAGCAGTTACTCGCGGGGGCAGCCCCAGCATTTT; CDR3aa: CASSYSRGQPQHF; d_gene: NA; j_gene: TRBJ1-5; abundance: NA; v_gene: TRBV6-5
CDR3nt: TGTGCCAGCAGTTCCTTCACCGGGGAGCTGTTTTTT; CDR3aa: CASSSFTGELFF; d_gene: NA; j_gene: TRBJ2-2; abundance: NA; v_gene: TRBV7-9
CDR3nt: TGTGCCAGCGGAGACAACCTTCGGAGCACGCAGTATTTT; CDR3aa: CASGDNLRSTQYF; d_gene: NA; j_gene: TRBJ2-3; abundance: NA; v_gene: TRBV6-5
CDR3nt: TGCAGTGCCCGGGGCTATGGCTACACCTTC; CDR3aa: CSARGYGYTF; d_gene: NA; j_gene: TRBJ1-2; abundance: NA; v_gene: TRBV20-1
CDR3nt: TGTGCCACCAGCACCTCTAGCGGGAGGCCCCGGACCCAGTACTTC; CDR3aa: CATSTSSGRPRTQYF; d_gene: TRBD2; j_gene: TRBJ2-5; abundance: NA; v_gene: TRBV15
CDR3nt: TGTGCCAGCAGTTTACGAGGAGATAATCAGCCCCAGCATTTT; CDR3aa: CASSLRGDNQPQHF; d_gene: NA; j_gene: TRBJ1-5; abundance: NA; v_gene: TRBV27
CDR3nt: TGTGCCAGCAGTTCAGGGACAGGGGGTACCGTCCGTGAGCAGTACTTC; CDR3aa: CASSSGTGGTVREQYF; d_gene: TRBD1; j_gene: TRBJ2-7; abundance: NA; v_gene: TRBV28
CDR3nt: TGCGCCAGCAGCCAGGTGACTAGCGGGAGACTCTACGAGCAGTACTTC; CDR3aa: CASSQVTSGRLYEQYF; d_gene: TRBD2; j_gene: TRBJ2-7; abundance: NA; v_gene: TRBV4-1
CDR3nt: TGTGCCAGCAGCCCAAAGGGACAGGTGAACACTGAAGCTTTCTTT; CDR3aa: CASSPKGQVNTEAFF; d_gene: TRBD1; j_gene: TRBJ1-1; abundance: NA; v_gene: TRBV7-2
CDR3nt: TGTGCCAGCAGAGGCGGGGCGGGGGGGTACGAGCAGTACTTC; CDR3aa: CASRGGAGGYEQYF; d_gene: TRBD2; j_gene: TRBJ2-7; abundance: NA; v_gene: TRBV6-5
CDR3nt: TGTGCCAGCAGCAACGGGGGAAAAGGCTTTGGCTACACCTTC; CDR3aa: CASSNGGKGFGYTF; d_gene: NA; j_gene: TRBJ1-2; abundance: NA; v_gene: TRBV7-3
CDR3nt: TGCGCCAGCAGCCCCGAGTCGGGGGTCGGTGGCTACACCTTC; CDR3aa: CASSPESGVGGYTF; d_gene: NA; j_gene: TRBJ1-2; abundance: NA; v_gene: TRBV5-1
CDR3nt: TGTGCCAGCAGCCAAGAAGGGGCTAGCGGGGCGTACAATGAGCAGTTCTTC; CDR3aa: CASSQEGASGAYNEQFF; d_gene: TRBD2; j_gene: TRBJ2-1; abundance: once; v_gene: TRBV5-4
CDR3nt: TGTGCCAGCAGTCTACAGGGTCGCACTGAAGCTTTCTTT; CDR3aa: CASSLQGRTEAFF; d_gene: NA; j_gene: TRBJ1-1; abundance: NA; v_gene: TRBV6-6
CDR3nt: TGTGCCAGCAGCGCGACCGGGACTAGCGTTAATGAGCAGTTCTTC; CDR3aa: CASSATGTSVNEQFF; d_gene: TRBD2; j_gene: TRBJ2-1; abundance: NA; v_gene: TRBV9
CDR3nt: TGTGCCAGCGGGACAGCCAGCACAGATACGCAGTATTTT; CDR3aa: CASGTASTDTQYF; d_gene: TRBD1; j_gene: TRBJ2-3; abundance: few; v_gene: TRBV2
CDR3nt: TGTGCCAGCAGTTTAGCCAGGGGGCGAATCGAGCAGTACTTC; CDR3aa: CASSLARGRIEQYF; d_gene: TRBD1; j_gene: TRBJ2-7; abundance: NA; v_gene: TRBV28
CDR3nt: TGTGCCAGCAGCCAGGGACAGGGGCCTCCCTATGGCTACACCTTC; CDR3aa: CASSQGQGPPYGYTF; d_gene: TRBD1; j_gene: TRBJ1-2; abundance: NA; v_gene: TRBV14
CDR3nt: TGTGCCAGCAGTGCTGACTATTCGCGATACAATGAGCAGTTCTTC; CDR3aa: CASSADYSRYNEQFF; d_gene: NA; j_gene: TRBJ2-1; abundance: few; v_gene: TRBV27
CDR3nt: TGTGCCAGCAGTTTAACAGGATATGAGCAGTACTTC; CDR3aa: CASSLTGYEQYF; d_gene: NA; j_gene: TRBJ2-7; abundance: NA; v_gene: TRBV28
CDR3nt: TGTGCCATCAGTGAGGGACAGTTCACAGATACGCAGTATTTT; CDR3aa: CAISEGQFTDTQYF; d_gene: NA; j_gene: TRBJ2-3; abundance: few; v_gene: TRBV10-3
CDR3nt: TGTGCCAGCAGCTTGGGGCGGGGGGTTACCACCTACGAGCAGTACTTC; CDR3aa: CASSLGRGVTTYEQYF; d_gene: TRBD2; j_gene: TRBJ2-7; abundance: NA; v_gene: TRBV5-8
CDR3nt: TGTGCCAGCAGCTTAGGGCGGTTAGGACACCGCCCAGATACGCAGTATTTT; CDR3aa: CASSLGRLGHRPDTQYF; d_gene: NA; j_gene: TRBJ2-3; abundance: NA; v_gene: TRBV11-2
CDR3nt: TGTGCCAGCAGCCATAATACAGGGCACAATGAGCAGTTCTTC; CDR3aa: CASSHNTGHNEQFF; d_gene: NA; j_gene: TRBJ2-1; abundance: NA; v_gene: TRBV5-6
CDR3nt: TGTGCCAGCAGCTTGCGGGAGACCAACTTGAACACTGAAGCTTTCTTT; CDR3aa: CASSLRETNLNTEAFF; d_gene: NA; j_gene: TRBJ1-1; abundance: NA; v_gene: TRBV5-5
CDR3nt: TGTGCCAGCAGTGAGCTTTCGGGGCTAATTAATGAAAAACTGTTTTTT; CDR3aa: CASSELSGLINEKLFF; d_gene: NA; j_gene: TRBJ1-4; abundance: NA; v_gene: TRBV2
CDR3nt: TGCGCCAGCAGCTTGAGCCCTAGCGGGGTCCCCTACGAGCAGTACTTC; CDR3aa: CASSLSPSGVPYEQYF; d_gene: TRBD2; j_gene: TRBJ2-7; abundance: once; v_gene: TRBV5-1
CDR3nt: TGTGCCAGCAGCCCCGAGTCGAATGGCTACACCTTC; CDR3aa: CASSPESNGYTF; d_gene: NA; j_gene: TRBJ1-2; abundance: NA; v_gene: TRBV5-6
CDR3nt: TGTGCCAGCTCATCGGGACAGGGAACTGAAGCTTTCTTT; CDR3aa: CASSSGQGTEAFF; d_gene: TRBD1; j_gene: TRBJ1-1; abundance: NA; v_gene: TRBV18
CDR3nt: TGCGCCAGCAGCCAGACCGTGGGGGGAGCTACATCACGCGAGCAGTTCTTC; CDR3aa: CASSQTVGGATSREQFF; d_gene: NA; j_gene: TRBJ2-1; abundance: NA; v_gene: TRBV5-1
CDR3nt: TGTGCCAGCTCACCGGTCTTCATCAACGGTGTGGGCAGGGACTCTGGAAACACCATATATTTT; CDR3aa: CASSPVFINGVGRDSGNTIYF; d_gene: NA; j_gene: TRBJ1-3; abundance: NA; v_gene: TRBV18
CDR3nt: TGTGCCACGTATGGCTACACCTTC; CDR3aa: CATYGYTF; d_gene: NA; j_gene: TRBJ1-2; abundance: NA; v_gene: TRBV2
CDR3nt: TGTGCCAGCAGTGGTAGGGTAGAGACCCAGTACTTC; CDR3aa: CASSGRVETQYF; d_gene: NA; j_gene: TRBJ2-5; abundance: NA; v_gene: TRBV2
CDR3nt: TGTGCCAGCAGCTTAGGTGACTCGTACGCTAATGAAAAACTGTTTTTT; CDR3aa: CASSLGDSYANEKLFF; d_gene: NA; j_gene: TRBJ1-4; abundance: large; v_gene: TRBV11-2
CDR3nt: TGCGCCAGCAGCCCTTTAGCGGGGGGGCCTCCCGGGGAGCTGTTTTTT; CDR3aa: CASSPLAGGPPGELFF; d_gene: TRBD2; j_gene: TRBJ2-2; abundance: NA; v_gene: TRBV4-1
CDR3nt: TGTGCCAGCAGCGGACGGAGCTCTGGAAACACCATATATTTT; CDR3aa: CASSGRSSGNTIYF; d_gene: NA; j_gene: TRBJ1-3; abundance: NA; v_gene: TRBV11-3
CDR3nt: TGTGCCAGCAGCTTTCCAACCCGACACCTCAAAGAGACCCAGTACTTC; CDR3aa: CASSFPTRHLKETQYF; d_gene: NA; j_gene: TRBJ2-5; abundance: once; v_gene: TRBV7-2
CDR3nt: TGTGCCAGCAGTTTAGGATTGACTGGCTACACCTTC; CDR3aa: CASSLGLTGYTF; d_gene: NA; j_gene: TRBJ1-2; abundance: NA; v_gene: TRBV28
CDR3nt: TGTGCCAGCAGCGCGGTAGGGAGTACTAACTATGGCTACACCTTC; CDR3aa: CASSAVGSTNYGYTF; d_gene: NA; j_gene: TRBJ1-2; abundance: NA; v_gene: TRBV9
CDR3nt: TGTGCCAGCAGCCGCACGAATCAGCCCCAGCATTTT; CDR3aa: CASSRTNQPQHF; d_gene: NA; j_gene: TRBJ1-5; abundance: few; v_gene: TRBV7-9